These 8 T cell receptor beta chains were all obtained from the same sample, sequenced in a study of preoperative IRX-2 immunotherapy in early breast cancer. This sample's treatment: preoperative locoregional IRX-2 cytokine immunotherapy. TCRdb keeps only in-frame clones here, not all; method: immunoSEQ multiplex PCR. This sample has around 95,000 clones, with just over 85% found just once. The specimen comprised tumor tissue, sampled after IRX-2 immunotherapy. The receptors derive from a human donor with breast cancer.

This clone was recorded once. The chain recombines TRBV6-4 with TRBJ2-3; D could derive from TRBD1 or TRBD2 (5 bases each). Between the trimmed V and J ends, which lost 5 bases and 8 bases, there was a span of 8 bases. The CDR3 length is 11 residues. The V gene's germline CDR1 is MRHNA and CDR2 SNTAGT. This CDR3 reads CASSPGRTQYF. The CDR3 nucleotides read TGTGCCAGCAGTCCGGGACGTACGCAGTATTTT.

This rearrangement joins TRBV5-1 to TRBJ2-3; 10 bases are shared with TRBD1. Germline V gene sequence: CDR1 SGHRS, CDR2 YFSETQ. V trimming: 2 bases; J trimming: 3 bases; junction bases outside the gene matches: 3. The CDR3 totals 15 residues. CDR3 region: CASSLGDRGTDTQYF. The CDR3 bases are TGCGCCAGCAGCTTAGGGGACAGGGGAACAGATACGCAGTATTTT.

The gene calls are TRBV10-2 and TRBJ2-7, with no clear D. The CDR3 consists of 12 residues. CDR1 and CDR2 from the germline V gene are WSHSY and SAAADI. The germline V and J ends were trimmed by 6 bases and 6 bases, with 12 bases remaining between them. In nucleotides, the CDR3 is TGCGCCAGCAGCCCATTTTCGGGCGAGCAGTACTTC. Protein product: CASSPFSGEQYF.

The genes are TRBV7-5 and TRBJ1-3. TRBV7-5 is a recognized pseudogene. The CDR3 has 16 residues. The CDR3 region is CASSPFGGSSGNTIYF. CDR3 in DNA: TGTGCCAGCAGCCCCTTTGGCGGCAGCTCTGGAAACACCATATATTTT.

This chain joins TRBV28 and TRBJ2-1; 10 bases are a match to TRBD2. The germline V gene has CDR1 MDHEN and CDR2 SYDVKM. V was clipped by 5 bases and J by 5 bases; unmatched bases: 9. The CDR3 runs to 16 residues. The CDR3 DNA reads as TGTGCCAGCAGTCCCCTCCTAGCGGGAGTCCACAATGAGCAGTTCTTC. Amino acid sequence: CASSPLLAGVHNEQFF.

The chain recombines TRBV29-1 with TRBJ2-5; TRBD2 matches at 10 bases. The CDR3 has 14 amino acids. The trim removed 4 bases at V and 1 base at J, leaving 3 bases unmatched. CDR1 and CDR2 from the germline V gene are SQVTM and ANQGSEA. Here the CDR3 DNA reads TGCAGCGTTGGAGTAGCGGGGGGCCAAGAGACCCAGTACTTC. It codes for CSVGVAGGQETQYF.

The chain recombines TRBV6-8 with TRBJ1-5; the D gene is possibly TRBD1 (5 bases). Germline-derived CDR1 and CDR2 are MNHGY and SAAAGT. V shed 5 bases and J shed 1 base, with 15 bases lying between them. The CDR3 loop spans 16 amino acids. The CDR3 DNA is TGTGCCAGCAGTACCCCGGGACTCGAAAGCAATCAGCCCCAGCATTTT. This gives the protein CASSTPGLESNQPQHF.

CDR3 bases: TGTGCCAGCAGTCCAGGGACAGGGGGCGGGCTGTGGGGCTACACCTTC. It translates to CASSPGTGGGLWGYTF. This chain connects TRBV28 to TRBJ1-2, with 12 bases that match TRBD1. Trimming removed 5 bases from V and 8 bases from J; junction bases left unmatched: 12. Germline assignment: CDR1 MDHEN and CDR2 SYDVKM. There are 16 residues in the CDR3.